This TCR beta chain was identified during a study of T-cell reconstitution after alpha-beta-depleted transplantation in children. Points on this clonotype: The germline gene is not matched at one end of the junction; a read error may be the cause.

Preparation of the TCRbeta library involved a method that used unique molecular identifiers. TCRdb processed the PCR reads anew with MiXCR; each CDR3 protein has one entry. In the table there are around 600,000 distinct CDR3 sequences, about 10% of which are singletons. This CDR3 has 14 amino acids. Looked up from germline, CDR1 is SGHVS and CDR2 is FQNEAQ. The sequence was collected from a human donor who donated a stem cell graft to a child with acute myeloid leukemia. The chain couples TRBV7-8 to TRBJ1-1; D unresolved. Source: PBMCs from the stem cell graft donor, taken from the stem cell graft. The CDR3, as DNA: TGTGCCAGCCGCTTTAGGGAGCTGAACACTGAAGCTTTCTTT. It encodes CASRFRELNTEAFF.